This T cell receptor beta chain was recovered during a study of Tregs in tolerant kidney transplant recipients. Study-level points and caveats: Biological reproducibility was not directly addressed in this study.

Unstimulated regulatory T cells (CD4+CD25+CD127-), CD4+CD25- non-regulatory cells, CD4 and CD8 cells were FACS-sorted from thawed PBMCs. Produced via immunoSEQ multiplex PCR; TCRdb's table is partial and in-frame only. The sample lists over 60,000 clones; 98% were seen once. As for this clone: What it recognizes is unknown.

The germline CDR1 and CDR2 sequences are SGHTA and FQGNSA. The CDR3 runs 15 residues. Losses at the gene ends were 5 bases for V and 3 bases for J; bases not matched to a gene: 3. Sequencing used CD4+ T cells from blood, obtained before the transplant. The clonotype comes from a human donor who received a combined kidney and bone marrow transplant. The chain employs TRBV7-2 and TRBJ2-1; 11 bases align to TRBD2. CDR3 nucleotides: TGTGCCAGCAGCCAACTAGCGGGGGACTACAATGAGCAGTTCTTC. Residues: CASSQLAGDYNEQFF.